The present TCR beta chain was sequenced within a study of shared clonotypes between healthy human individuals. CDR1 LNHNV and CDR2 YYDKDF come from the germline V gene (reference sequence). V lost 0 bases and J 0 bases, leaving 11 bases between the germline ends. This CDR3 is built from 17 residues. Sequencing used immunoSEQ multiplex PCR; TCRdb keeps in-frame clones, though not all of them. Of around 2.3 million clones in the sample, approximately 96% were seen once. The chain recombines TRBV15 with TRBJ1-4; D remains unclear. This TCR was recovered from a man aged 18 to 30 in good health. Input material: naive CD4+ T cells sorted from blood. Subset: CD45RA+ positively selected. The CDR3 spells CATSRDLGPATNEKLFF. The CDR3, as DNA: TGTGCCACCAGCAGAGATCTCGGGCCCGCAACTAATGAAAAACTGTTTTTT. Supplemented by reference TRBV15 and TRBJ1-4, the full variable domain reads DAMVIQNPRYQVTQFGKPVTLSCSQTLNHNVMYWYQQKSSQAPKLLFHYYDKDFNNEADTPDNFQSRRPNTSFCFLDIRSPGLGDTAMYLCATSRDLGPATNEKLFFGSGTQLSVL.